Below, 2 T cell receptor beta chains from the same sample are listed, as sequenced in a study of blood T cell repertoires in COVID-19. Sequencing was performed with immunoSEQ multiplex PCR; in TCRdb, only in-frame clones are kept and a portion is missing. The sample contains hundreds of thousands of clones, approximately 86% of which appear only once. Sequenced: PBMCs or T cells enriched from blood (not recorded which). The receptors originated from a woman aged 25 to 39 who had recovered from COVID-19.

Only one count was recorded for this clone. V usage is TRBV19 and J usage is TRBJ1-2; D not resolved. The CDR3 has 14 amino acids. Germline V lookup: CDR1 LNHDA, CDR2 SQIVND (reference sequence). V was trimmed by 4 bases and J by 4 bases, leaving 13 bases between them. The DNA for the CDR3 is TGTGCCAGTAGTAGACCCGGGGAGAGCTATGGCTACACCTTC. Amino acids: CASSRPGESYGYTF. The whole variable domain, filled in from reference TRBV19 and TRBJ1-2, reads DGGITQSPKYLFRKEGQNVTLSCEQNLNHDAMYWYRQDPGQGLRLIYYSQIVNDFQKGDIAEGYSVSREKKESFPLTVTSAQKNPTAFYLCASSRPGESYGYTFGSGTRLTVV.

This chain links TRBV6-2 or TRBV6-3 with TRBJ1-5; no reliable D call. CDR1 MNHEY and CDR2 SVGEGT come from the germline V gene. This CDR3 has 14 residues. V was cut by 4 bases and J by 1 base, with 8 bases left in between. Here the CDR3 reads CASSWGVSNQPQHF. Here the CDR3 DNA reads TGTGCCAGCAGTTGGGGAGTGAGCAATCAGCCCCAGCATTTT.